This TCR beta chain was observed in a study of T cell clonotyping in hematopoietic cell transplantation. Study-level points and caveats: Graft donor and pretransplant recipient Inverse Simpson Index values predicted broader posttransplant TCR diversity. Cells were unsorted, so CD4 and CD8 contributions were not separated. After transplant, recipient diversity fell while pathologically expanded clonotypes grew through day 180. Few recipient clonotypes overlapped donors; over 95% were de novo at given depth.

The data were produced by immunoSEQ multiplex PCR, yet TCRdb's version contains in-frame clones alone and is incomplete. The sample carries roughly 27,000 clones, approximately 94% recorded once. Remarks on this clone: Its antigen is not known.

Sequencing was performed on peripheral blood mononuclear cells. This TCR was recovered from a man aged 50-60 years in good health. Some clones in this sample may be carry-over from other donors' samples.

The CDR3 is CASSSQGRLSGANTGELFF. CDR3 sequence (DNA): TGTGCCAGCAGCTCTCAAGGTCGCTTGTCAGGGGCGAACACCGGGGAGCTGTTTTTT. The V and J genes are TRBV7-2 and TRBJ2-2; perhaps TRBD1 as D (6 bases). Trimming stripped 4 bases from V and 0 bases from J, with 21 bases between. This CDR3 has 19 amino acids. Per germline, CDR1 SGHTA and CDR2 FQGNSA. The variable domain in full, with the rest retrieved from reference TRBV7-2 and TRBJ2-2, is GAGVSQSPSNKVTEKGKDVELRCDPISGHTALYWYRQSLGQGLEFLIYFQGNSAPDKSGLPSDRFSAERTGGSVSTLTIQRTQQEDSAVYLCASSSQGRLSGANTGELFFGEGSRLTVL.